These 32 T cell receptor beta chains were sequenced from one sample in a study of blood T cell repertoires in COVID-19. Produced via immunoSEQ multiplex PCR; TCRdb's table is partial and in-frame only. The table has 150,000 to 250,000 clones, 70% to 85% seen once. Sequences were obtained from peripheral blood. Source of these receptors: a human donor with acute or convalescent COVID-19. The donor label of this sample is uncertain.

J is TRBJ1-5 and V is TRBV10-3, with 7 bases aligning to TRBD1. The CDR3 sequence is 14 residues long. The J segment lost 6 bases and the V segment lost 6 bases, leaving 8 bases of the junction unmatched. Germline CDR1 is ENHRY and CDR2 is SYGVKD. The DNA for the CDR3 is TGTGCCATCAGAGGGGACAGTGAGTCTCAGCCCCAGCATTTT. The encoded protein is CAIRGDSESQPQHF.

The V call is TRBV6-6, the J call TRBJ2-1, with 8 bases lining up with TRBD2. The CDR3 has 16 residues. Germline CDR1 and CDR2: MNHNY and SVGAGI (reference sequence). The junction had 16 bases not matched to a gene; V was cut back by 8 bases and J by 7 bases. CDR3 coding DNA: TGTGCCAGCCATTCCCTCGGCCGGGAGGGCACAAATGAGCAGTTCTTC. Its protein is CASHSLGREGTNEQFF.

In this sample, this clone turned up once. The J gene is TRBJ2-1, the V gene TRBV3-1 (or the pseudogene TRBV3-2); perhaps TRBD2 as D (6 bases). The CDR3 length is 14 residues. Germline V gives CDR1 LGHDT, CDR2 YNNKEL (reference sequence). V was trimmed by 5 bases and J by 6 bases, leaving 14 bases between them. The CDR3 nucleotides read TGTGCCAGCAGCATCCTTAGCGGCCTCAATGAGCAGTTCTTC. As protein: CASSILSGLNEQFF.

In its sample, this clone was seen a few times. This chain links TRBV28 with TRBJ2-7; D remains unclear. CDR1 MDHEN and CDR2 SYDVKM come from the germline V gene. V gave up 6 bases and J gave up 4 bases, with 10 bases separating them. CDR3 length equals 12 residues. The CDR3: CASSPPLYEQYF. CDR3 in DNA: TGTGCCAGCAGCCCCCCTCTGTACGAGCAGTACTTC.

The CDR3 DNA is TGTGCCAGCCAGGCCGGGGGGTCCTACAATGAGCAGTTCTTC. Protein: CASQAGGSYNEQFF. The chain is built from TRBV19 and TRBJ2-1, with 7 bases aligning to TRBD2. The J segment lost 1 base and the V segment lost 9 bases, leaving 6 bases of the junction unmatched. Germline loops: CDR1 LNHDA, CDR2 SQIVND (reference sequence). There are 14 residues in the CDR3.

The rearrangement uses TRBV6-5 and TRBJ1-6; the match to TRBD1 covers 8 bases. The CDR3 loop spans 13 amino acids. Germline V gene sequence: CDR1 MNHEY, CDR2 SVGAGI. J was trimmed by 9 bases and V by 6 bases; bases with no gene match: 4. Here the CDR3 reads CASSTTGASPLHF. The DNA for the CDR3 is TGTGCCAGCAGCACGACAGGGGCTTCACCCCTCCACTTT.

This clone occurred once. This chain joins TRBV10-3 and TRBJ2-3; 8 bases fit TRBD2. The CDR3 spans 17 residues. Trimming took 6 bases from V and 2 from J; bases not matched to a gene: 13. CDR1 is ENHRY and CDR2 is SYGVKD in the germline V gene. The CDR3 sequence: CAISPFFGAGATDTQYF. The CDR3, as DNA: TGTGCCATCAGCCCCTTCTTCGGAGCGGGAGCCACAGATACGCAGTATTTT.

This rearrangement joins TRBV28 to TRBJ1-1; D is undetermined. CDR1 and CDR2 (germline): MDHEN, SYDVKM. The CDR3 consists of 12 residues. Between the trimmed V and J ends, which lost 7 bases and 3 bases, there was a span of 9 bases. The CDR3 reads CASMRSYTEAFF. DNA for the CDR3: TGTGCCAGCATGCGGAGTTACACTGAAGCTTTCTTT.

V and J are TRBV6-2 or TRBV6-3 and TRBJ2-7; TRBD2 agrees at 13 bases. This CDR3 is built from 15 residues. Trimming at V came to 5 bases and at J to 2 bases, leaving 3 bases not matched to a gene. Per the germline V gene, CDR1 is MNHEY and CDR2 is SVGEGT. CDR3: CASSKTSGGPYEQYF. As DNA, the CDR3 is TGTGCCAGCAGTAAGACTAGCGGGGGGCCCTACGAGCAGTACTTC.

This clone was found many times. The chain joins TRBV9 to TRBJ2-5; 10 nucleotides align to TRBD2. Unmatched junction bases numbered 5, after V lost 0 bases and J lost 3 bases. Germline CDR1 SGDLS, CDR2 YYNGEE. This CDR3 is 16 amino acids long. CDR3: CASSVGGLAGEETQYF. The DNA of the CDR3 is TGTGCCAGCAGCGTAGGGGGCCTAGCGGGAGAAGAGACCCAGTACTTC.

The V call is TRBV6-5, the J call TRBJ1-2, with 12 bases aligning to TRBD1. Per germline, CDR1 MNHEY and CDR2 SVGAGI. After removal of 1 base from V and 5 bases from J, the junction contained 5 bases not matched to a gene. The CDR3 runs 16 residues. CDR3 amino acids: CASSYWGQGAGYGYTF. CDR3 bases: TGTGCCAGCAGTTACTGGGGACAGGGGGCAGGATATGGCTACACCTTC.

The rearrangement uses TRBV18 and TRBJ2-1, with a possible D match to TRBD2 (6 bases). V lost 0 bases and J lost 5, with 17 bases in between. There are 17 residues in the CDR3. Germline CDR1 and CDR2: KGHSH and LQKENI. The CDR3 region is CASSPPTRGLNHNEQFF. CDR3 DNA: TGTGCCAGCTCACCACCGACTCGGGGACTCAATCACAATGAGCAGTTCTTC.

In DNA, the CDR3 is TGTGCCAGTAGTATGGGGCAGAGGAACACTGAAGCTTTCTTT. This gives the protein CASSMGQRNTEAFF. The chain recombines TRBV19 with TRBJ1-1; weak D call: TRBD1 (5 bases). Per the germline V gene, CDR1 is LNHDA and CDR2 is SQIVND (reference sequence). CDR3 length equals 14 residues. V lost 3 bases to trimming and J lost 1 base, with 9 bases between them.

This clone turned up a few times. The rearrangement links TRBV6-6 to TRBJ2-5; D perhaps matches TRBD2 (5 bases). Trimming left V 5 bases short and J 5 bases short, with 18 bases between. Germline assignment: CDR1 MNHNY and CDR2 SVGAGI (reference sequence). The CDR3 extends over 15 amino acids. CDR3 in DNA: TGTGCCAGCAGTCCGAACTCTCGACTACACGAGACCCAGTACTTC. Translation gives CASSPNSRLHETQYF.

The chain links TRBV2 to TRBJ2-3, with 10 bases matching TRBD2. This CDR3 spans 16 amino acids. Germline trimming cut 3 bases from V and 1 base from J; bases unmatched to any gene: 4. The germline V gene encodes CDR1 SNHLY and CDR2 FYNNEI. The CDR3 coding sequence is TGTGCCAGCAGTGATGTCGGGACTAGCGGCACAGATACGCAGTATTTT. It translates to CASSDVGTSGTDTQYF.

The CDR3 DNA reads TGCGCCAGCAGCTTGGCTGGGGGGGGCTCCGCAGATACGCAGTATTTT. Translated: CASSLAGGGSADTQYF. The chain has TRBV5-1 and TRBJ2-3; D is possibly TRBD2 (7 bases). Germline loops: CDR1 SGHRS, CDR2 YFSETQ. V gave up 0 bases and J gave up 4 bases, with 15 bases separating them. This CDR3 comprises 16 residues.

The V call is TRBV9, the J call TRBJ1-2; D may be TRBD1 (6 bases). CDR3 length: 15 residues. The germline CDR1 and CDR2 sequences are SGDLS and YYNGEE. The V end was cut by 4 bases, the J end by 4 bases, with 17 bases between. CDR3: CASSPGQSRSYGYTF. For the CDR3, the DNA is TGTGCCAGCAGCCCTGGACAGTCCCGCTCCTATGGCTACACCTTC. The complete variable domain, with remaining parts taken from reference TRBV9 and TRBJ1-2, reads DSGVTQTPKHLITATGQRVTLRCSPRSGDLSVYWYQQSLDQGLQFLIQYYNGEERAKGNILERFSAQQFPDLHSELNLSSLELGDSALYFCASSPGQSRSYGYTFGSGTRLTVV.

The chain has TRBV4-1 and TRBJ1-3; no definite D call. The CDR3 covers 13 residues. Trimming cost V 1 base and J 7 bases, with 8 bases left between them. Germline-derived CDR1 and CDR2 are MGHRA and YSYEKL. For the CDR3, the DNA is TGCGCCAGCAGCCAAGCCCGGGTCAACACCATATATTTT. It is translated as CASSQARVNTIYF.

This clone was recorded many times. J is TRBJ2-1 and V is TRBV6-5; perhaps TRBD1 as D (6 bases). Looked up from germline, CDR1 is MNHEY and CDR2 is SVGAGI. This CDR3 comprises 14 residues. Deletions cut 5 bases from V and 0 bases from J, with 8 bases between. CDR3 sequence: CASSQDSSYNEQFF. The CDR3 DNA sequence: TGTGCCAGCAGTCAGGACAGCTCCTACAATGAGCAGTTCTTC.

CDR3 residues: CASGEGGEKLFF. The CDR3 DNA reads as TGTGCTAGCGGAGAGGGCGGTGAAAAACTGTTTTTT. The V call is TRBV2, the J call TRBJ1-4, with D unresolved. The CDR3 length is 12 residues. Germline V gene sequence: CDR1 SNHLY, CDR2 FYNNEI.

The chain links TRBV21-1 to TRBJ2-1; the table gives TRBD2 as D, unverified against the DNA. TRBV21-1 has pseudogene status. The CDR3 has 18 residues. The CDR3 region has the DNA TGTGCCAGGGAGAGGGGGGGCTTACGGGAGGCAAATTACAATGAGCAGTTCTTC. Its protein is CARERGGLREANYNEQFF.

The rearrangement links TRBV6-2 or TRBV6-3 to TRBJ2-6; 9 bases align to TRBD1. The CDR3 is 16 amino acids. Trimming at V came to 0 bases and at J to 5 bases, leaving 2 bases not matched to a gene. Germline-derived CDR1 and CDR2 are MNHEY and SVGEGT. The CDR3 DNA is TGTGCCAGCAGTTACTCGACAGGGGGGAGGGCCAACGTCCTGACTTTC. Its protein product is CASSYSTGGRANVLTF.

The V and J genes are TRBV10-1 and TRBJ1-2; 8 positions match TRBD1. From germline, CDR1 is WNHNN and CDR2 SYGVQD (reference sequence). With 6 bases clipped from V and 2 bases from J, the junction kept 11 bases outside the gene matches. The CDR3 contains 16 residues. The CDR3 nucleotides read TGCGCCAGCAGATCACACAGGGGGTGGGGGAACTATGGCTACACCTTC. Amino acids: CASRSHRGWGNYGYTF.

This chain links TRBV30 with TRBJ2-1; 9 nucleotides line up with TRBD2. The V gene's germline CDR1 is GTSNPN and CDR2 SVGIG (reference sequence). This CDR3 contains 15 residues. Trimming removed 0 bases from V and 9 bases from J; junction bases left unmatched: 9. DNA of the CDR3: TGTGCCTGGAGTGTACGGAGCGGGAGGATCGGTGAGCAGTTCTTC. It encodes CAWSVRSGRIGEQFF.

The V gene is TRBV18, the J gene TRBJ2-1; the match to TRBD1 covers 7 bases. In germline, CDR1 is KGHSH, CDR2 LQKENI. The CDR3 is made up of 16 amino acids. Germline trimming cut 4 bases from V and 4 bases from J; bases unmatched to any gene: 10. In DNA form, the CDR3 reads TGTGCCAGCTCACAATCCGTCGGGACAGTGTACAATGAGCAGTTCTTC. Translated, it gives CASSQSVGTVYNEQFF.

The chain carries TRBV28 and TRBJ2-2, with 9 positions matching TRBD2. CDR1 is MDHEN and CDR2 is SYDVKM in the germline V gene. The J segment lost 5 bases and the V segment lost 7 bases, leaving 17 bases of the junction unmatched. CDR3 length equals 18 residues. The CDR3 DNA follows: TGTGCCAGCAACACTCGATGGGCTAGCGGGATTGGGACCGGGGAGCTGTTTTTT. Translation gives CASNTRWASGIGTGELFF.

The chain recombines TRBV5-1 with TRBJ2-2; D perhaps matches TRBD1 (5 bases). V lost 6 bases and J 7 bases, leaving 16 bases between the germline ends. Germline CDR1 is SGHRS and CDR2 is YFSETQ. The CDR3 sequence is 14 residues long. DNA for the CDR3: TGCGCCAGCAAGGACAACCCTAAGGGCGGGGAGCTGTTTTTT. This gives the protein CASKDNPKGGELFF. The whole variable domain, filled in from reference TRBV5-1 and TRBJ2-2, reads KAGVTQTPRYLIKTRGQQVTLSCSPISGHRSVSWYQQTPGQGLQFLFEYFSETQRNKGNFPGRFSGRQFSNSRSEMNVSTLELGDSALYLCASKDNPKGGELFFGEGSRLTVL.

This clone is a singleton in its sample. The chain recombines TRBV4-1 with TRBJ2-7; 10 nucleotides agree with TRBD2. CDR3 length: 17 residues. The V and J ends lost 1 base and 7 bases, in that order; junction bases with no gene match: 13. In germline, CDR1 is MGHRA, CDR2 YSYEKL. The CDR3 sequence is CASSQGFSGRLSREQYF. The CDR3 DNA reads as TGCGCCAGCAGCCAAGGATTTAGCGGGAGGTTAAGCAGGGAGCAGTACTTC.

V is TRBV15 and J is TRBJ1-2; D is possibly TRBD1 (5 bases). This CDR3 region has 15 residues. The germline CDR1 and CDR2 sequences are LNHNV and YYDKDF (reference sequence). Trimming cost V 1 base and J 4 bases, with 13 bases left between them. The CDR3 reads CATSRVGRQTYGYTF. CDR3 nucleotides: TGTGCCACCAGCAGAGTAGGACGACAGACCTATGGCTACACCTTC. The full variable domain, with the rest looked up from reference TRBV15 and TRBJ1-2, is DAMVIQNPRYQVTQFGKPVTLSCSQTLNHNVMYWYQQKSSQAPKLLFHYYDKDFNNEADTPDNFQSRRPNTSFCFLDIRSPGLGDTAMYLCATSRVGRQTYGYTFGSGTRLTVV.

This clone has only one observation. The chain carries TRBV7-8 and TRBJ1-1, with a weak D call TRBD1 (5 bases). The CDR3 extends over 14 amino acids. V was cut by 1 base and J by 5 bases, with 11 bases left in between. CDR1 and CDR2 (germline): SGHVS, FQNEAQ. This CDR3 reads CASSLGTGDTEAFF. Written as DNA, the CDR3 is TGTGCCAGCAGCTTAGGAACAGGTGATACTGAAGCTTTCTTT. Filled out from reference TRBV7-8 and TRBJ1-1, the complete variable domain reads GAGVSQSPRYKVAKRGQDVALRCDPISGHVSLFWYQQALGQGPEFLTYFQNEAQLDKSGLPSDRFFAERPEGSVSTLKIQRTQQEDSAVYLCASSLGTGDTEAFFGQGTRLTVV.

This sequence joins TRBV5-1 and TRBJ2-7; D gene ambiguous. There are 16 residues in the CDR3. The V gene's germline CDR1 is SGHRS and CDR2 YFSETQ. The germline V and J ends were trimmed by 0 bases and 0 bases, with 13 bases remaining between them. CDR3 region: CASSLVPGPSSYEQYF. DNA for the CDR3: TGCGCCAGCAGCTTGGTCCCGGGTCCCAGCTCCTACGAGCAGTACTTC.

This clone was observed once. The chain employs TRBV5-1 and TRBJ2-7, with D possibly TRBD2 on 6 matching bases. Germline values: CDR1 SGHRS, CDR2 YFSETQ. V was clipped by 4 bases and J by 0 bases, with 8 bases between them. The CDR3 contains 13 residues. CDR3 coding DNA: TGCGCCAGCAGCGTCGGGAGCTCCTACGAGCAGTACTTC. The encoded protein is CASSVGSSYEQYF.